Sequencing of this TCR beta chain was carried out in a study of shared clonotypes between healthy human individuals. Assay: immunoSEQ multiplex PCR; the TCRdb copy retains only in-frame clones and omits some. The sample has 85,000 to 100,000 clones; over 60% are singletons. This clone was seen just once. V lost 3 bases, J lost 2 bases, and 8 bases lay in between. The CDR3 loop spans 14 amino acids. Per germline, CDR1 MDHEN and CDR2 SYDVKM. The clonotype was recovered from a young man in good health. This chain connects TRBV28 to TRBJ1-5, with a weak D call TRBD1 (5 bases). The sequenced material came from memory CD8+ T cells sorted from blood. Noted subset: CD45RO+ cells pooled with CCR7-negative TemRA cells. CDR3 nucleotide sequence: TGTGCCAGCAGTTTCAGGGTGGGCAATCAGCCCCAGCATTTT. Translated: CASSFRVGNQPQHF.